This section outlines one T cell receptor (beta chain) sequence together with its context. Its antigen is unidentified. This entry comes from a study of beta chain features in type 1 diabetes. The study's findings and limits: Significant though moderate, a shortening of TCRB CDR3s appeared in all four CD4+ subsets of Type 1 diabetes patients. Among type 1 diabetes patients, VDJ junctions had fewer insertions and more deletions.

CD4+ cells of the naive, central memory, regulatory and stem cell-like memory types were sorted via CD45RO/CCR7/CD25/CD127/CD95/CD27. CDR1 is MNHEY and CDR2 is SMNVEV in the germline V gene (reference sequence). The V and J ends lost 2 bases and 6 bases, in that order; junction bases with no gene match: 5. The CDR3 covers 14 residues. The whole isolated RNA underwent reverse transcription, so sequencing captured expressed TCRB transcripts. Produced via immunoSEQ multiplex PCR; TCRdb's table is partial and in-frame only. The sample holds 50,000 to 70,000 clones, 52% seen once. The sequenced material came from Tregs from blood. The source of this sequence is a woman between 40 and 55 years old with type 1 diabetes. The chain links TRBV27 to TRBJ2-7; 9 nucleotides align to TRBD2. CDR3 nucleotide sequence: TGTGCCAGCAGTTTAATGGTAGCGGGAGTCGAGCAGTACTTC. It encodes CASSLMVAGVEQYF.